A single sample is the source of the 17 T cell receptor beta chains below, sequenced in a study of siplizumab effects on memory and regulatory T cells. Only in-frame clones appear in the TCRdb table, and some are missing; sequencing was by immunoSEQ multiplex PCR. Among some 100,000 clones listed, about 95% were seen once. Specimen: non-Treg CD4+ T cells sorted from blood. All receptors derive from a human donor in good health.

The chain couples TRBV2 to TRBJ2-2; D uncertain. CDR3 size: 15 residues. V lost 0 bases, J lost 5 bases, and 10 bases lay in between. The V gene's germline CDR1 is SNHLY and CDR2 FYNNEI. This chain's CDR3 is CASSEALQLTGELFF. Here the CDR3 DNA reads TGTGCCAGCAGTGAAGCTCTGCAGCTTACCGGGGAGCTGTTTTTT.

The gene calls are TRBV21-1 and TRBJ2-2; the table's D call of TRBD2 was not tested on the DNA. TRBV21-1 is a known pseudogene. This CDR3 spans 16 amino acids. CDR3 in DNA: TGTGCCAGCAGCAAAGCGGGGAGGGGGGACACCGGGGAGCTGTTTTTT. Protein sequence: CASSKAGRGDTGELFF.

This chain uses TRBV30 with TRBJ1-2; 7 bases are shared with TRBD1. This CDR3 has 18 amino acids. The V gene's germline CDR1 is GTSNPN and CDR2 SVGIG (reference sequence). V shed 2 bases and J 0 bases; nucleotides not matched to a gene: 15. The CDR3 DNA follows: TGTGCCTGGAGTAACACTGTCCGGGACAGCCAATCTAACTATGGCTACACCTTC. The encoded protein is CAWSNTVRDSQSNYGYTF.

The chain couples TRBV2 to TRBJ1-5; D uncertain. V shed 5 bases and J shed 5 bases, with 19 bases lying between them. CDR3 length: 16 residues. Germline CDR1 SNHLY, CDR2 FYNNEI. The CDR3 sequence: CASSSENRFLDQPQHF. The CDR3 DNA is TGTGCCAGCAGTAGTGAGAACAGATTCCTAGATCAGCCCCAGCATTTT.

V usage is TRBV7-9 and J usage is TRBJ2-2; 8 bases are a match to TRBD1. With 3 bases clipped from V and 4 bases from J, the junction kept 13 bases outside the gene matches. CDR1 SEHNR and CDR2 FQNEAQ come from the germline V gene (reference sequence). The CDR3 has 18 amino acids. This CDR3 reads CASSFFSGQGVGTGELFF. DNA for the CDR3: TGTGCCAGCAGCTTTTTTTCCGGACAGGGTGTAGGCACCGGGGAGCTGTTTTTT. Variable domain in full (rest from reference TRBV7-9 and TRBJ2-2): DTGVSQNPRHKITKRGQNVTFRCDPISEHNRLYWYRQTLGQGPEFLTYFQNEAQLEKSRLLSDRFSAERPKGSFSTLEIQRTEQGDSAMYLCASSFFSGQGVGTGELFFGEGSRLTVL.

The rearrangement uses TRBV7-9 and TRBJ1-5; D remains ambiguous. Germline CDR1 and CDR2: SEHNR and FQNEAQ (reference sequence). The CDR3 totals 14 residues. Trimming removed 0 bases at V and 1 base at J, with 4 bases between. CDR3 DNA sequence: TGTGCCAGCAGCTTAGCGTTGAGCAATCAGCCCCAGCATTTT. This sequence encodes CASSLALSNQPQHF.

The gene calls are TRBV10-3 and TRBJ2-3, with D tentatively TRBD1 (8 bases). Per germline, CDR1 ENHRY and CDR2 SYGVKD. This CDR3 is built from 15 residues. The ends were cut back, 3 bases at V and 4 bases at J, with 14 bases in the middle. The CDR3 reads CAISDTGGEADTQYF. DNA for the CDR3: TGTGCCATCAGTGACACAGGGGGGGAAGCAGATACGCAGTATTTT.

V gene TRBV10-3 combines with J gene TRBJ2-7; D perhaps matches TRBD2 (5 bases). The V end was cut by 3 bases, the J end by 3 bases, with 12 bases between. This CDR3 region has 14 residues. The V gene's germline CDR1 is ENHRY and CDR2 SYGVKD. In nucleotides, the CDR3 is TGTGCCATCAGTGAAGGGCTAGGAGGCTACGAGCAGTACTTC. Translated, it gives CAISEGLGGYEQYF.

The gene calls are TRBV9 and TRBJ1-3; unclear D gene. V lost 4 bases and J lost 0, with 11 bases in between. The CDR3 spans 15 residues. The germline V gene has CDR1 SGDLS and CDR2 YYNGEE. CDR3 coding DNA: TGTGCCAGCAGCTCTGACATACTCTCTGGAAACACCATATATTTT. Translating it yields CASSSDILSGNTIYF.

This clone came up once. The chain links TRBV5-1 to TRBJ2-3, with TRBD2 as a possible D gene (6 bases). The V and J ends lost 0 bases and 0 bases respectively, with 11 bases between them. Germline V gene lookup returns CDR1 SGHRS and CDR2 YFSETQ. This CDR3 spans 16 amino acids. CDR3 in DNA: TGCGCCAGCAGCTTGGCCCCAGGGACTAGCACAGATACGCAGTATTTT. It yields the protein CASSLAPGTSTDTQYF.

This clone was counted a single time. The chain couples TRBV18 to TRBJ2-2; D may be TRBD1 or TRBD2 (5 bases each). This CDR3 contains 16 residues. From germline, CDR1 is KGHSH and CDR2 LQKENI. V lost 8 bases and J lost 0, with 16 bases in between. The CDR3 sequence: CASRLGGDSNTGELFF. The CDR3 bases are TGTGCCAGCCGTCTTGGGGGAGACTCGAACACCGGGGAGCTGTTTTTT.

The CDR3 sequence: CASSLVEVEAFF. The DNA of the CDR3 is TGTGCCAGCAGCTTGGTTGAGGTTGAAGCTTTCTTT. This chain uses TRBV5-6 with TRBJ1-1; D remains unclear. Germline loops: CDR1 SGHDT, CDR2 YYEEEE. There are 12 residues in the CDR3. Between the trimmed V and J ends, which lost 0 bases and 7 bases, there was a span of 7 bases.

This chain joins TRBV7-9 and TRBJ2-7; D ambiguous. V lost 7 bases, J lost 5 bases, and 9 bases lay in between. Germline V lookup: CDR1 SEHNR, CDR2 FQNEAQ (reference sequence). CDR3 length: 11 amino acids. This chain's CDR3 is CASTRMDEQYF. The CDR3 region has the DNA TGTGCCAGCACCCGAATGGACGAGCAGTACTTC.

This clone occurred once. The chain is built from TRBV19 and TRBJ1-2; 8 bases match TRBD1. The CDR3 covers 15 residues. Germline V gene data show CDR1 as LNHDA and CDR2 as SQIVND (reference sequence). J was trimmed by 7 bases and V by 5 bases; bases with no gene match: 12. The CDR3 DNA sequence: TGTGCCAGTAGTCCCGGACAGGGAGGGGGTCGTGGCTACACCTTC. It codes for CASSPGQGGGRGYTF.

The chain uses TRBV28 and TRBJ2-3, with D uncertain. CDR1 is MDHEN, CDR2 SYDVKM, per germline. The V end lost 5 bases, the J end lost 1 base, and 10 bases lay between the germline ends. The CDR3 totals 14 residues. The CDR3 loop reads CASSLIRGTDTQYF. In DNA, the CDR3 is TGTGCCAGCAGTCTCATAAGGGGCACAGATACGCAGTATTTT.

The CDR3 reads CASGGTGTYEQYF. Written as DNA, the CDR3 is TGCGCCAGCGGGGGGACAGGTACCTACGAGCAGTACTTC. This sequence joins TRBV4-1 and TRBJ2-7; the match to TRBD1 covers 8 bases. Germline CDR1 reads MGHRA; CDR2 reads YSYEKL. This CDR3 contains 13 residues. After removal of 8 bases from V and 2 bases from J, the junction contained 5 bases not matched to a gene.

This chain connects TRBV9 to TRBJ1-3; D possibly corresponds to TRBD1 (5 bases). CDR1 and CDR2 from the germline V gene are SGDLS and YYNGEE. V gave up 4 bases and J gave up 7 bases, with 21 bases separating them. This CDR3 spans 16 amino acids. This chain's CDR3 is CASSRSGTPDGNTIYF. The CDR3, as DNA: TGTGCCAGCAGCAGATCCGGGACCCCGGACGGGAACACCATATATTTT.